This T cell receptor (beta chain) originates from a study of cytomegalovirus exposure and HLA in healthy donors. The PCR was carried out with 60 Vbeta primers and 13 Jbeta primers. Clones were read by immunoSEQ multiplex PCR, and TCRdb kept only the in-frame ones, dropping some. The sample lists approximately 120,000 clones; under 80% were seen once. As concerns this clone: The antigen is unknown.

Study-wide findings and caveats: Researchers catalogued roughly 150 TCR beta chains as cytomegalovirus-associated. A later analysis revealed that TCR association rates differed between HLA loci, peaking at DRB1 and bottoming out at HLA-C. The study had only CMV serostatus as immune exposure information.

The CDR3 sequence is 14 residues long. V gave up 4 bases and J gave up 0 bases, with 6 bases separating them. Germline V gene sequence: CDR1 MDHEN, CDR2 SYDVKM. V and J are TRBV28 and TRBJ1-4; unclear D gene. The sequenced sample consisted of PBMCs. The receptor was isolated from a woman in her 50s in good health and CMV-seropositive. This chain's CDR3 is CASSSISTNEKLFF. The CDR3 bases are TGTGCCAGCAGTTCTATTTCAACTAATGAAAAACTGTTTTTT.